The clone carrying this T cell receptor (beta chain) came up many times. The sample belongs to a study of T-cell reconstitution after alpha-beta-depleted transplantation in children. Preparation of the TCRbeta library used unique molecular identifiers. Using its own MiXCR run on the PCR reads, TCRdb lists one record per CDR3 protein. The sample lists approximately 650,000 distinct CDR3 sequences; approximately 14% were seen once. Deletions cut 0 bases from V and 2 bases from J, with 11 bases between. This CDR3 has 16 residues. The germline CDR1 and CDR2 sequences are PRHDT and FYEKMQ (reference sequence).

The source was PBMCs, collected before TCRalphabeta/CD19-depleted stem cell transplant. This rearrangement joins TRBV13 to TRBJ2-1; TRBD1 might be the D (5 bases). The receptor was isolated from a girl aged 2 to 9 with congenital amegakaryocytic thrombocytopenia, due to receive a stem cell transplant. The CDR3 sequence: CASSLGPDSTYNEQFF. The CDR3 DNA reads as TGTGCCAGCAGCTTAGGCCCCGACAGCACCTACAATGAGCAGTTCTTC.